There are a few counts of the clone carrying this TCR beta chain. Antigen unknown. This record comes from a study of CD8+CD57+ T cells in acquired aplastic anemia. Study context: On average, healthy donors gave some 11 million reads for CD4+ cells.

The TCR beta profiling, which covered VDJ combination and CDR3 sequence, was carried out using genomic DNA as the template. TCRdb re-analysed the reads in MiXCR, keeping a single row per CDR3 protein. The sample has roughly 420,000 distinct CDR3 sequences, roughly 68% seen once; the top ten hold less than 4%. Study findings and constraints: Some 28 sequences, all CD8+ CDR3, were shared between patients and controls.

V shed 4 bases and J shed 3 bases, with 12 bases lying between them. This CDR3 spans 14 amino acids. Germline V gives CDR1 SGHDN, CDR2 FVKESK. The chain carries TRBV14 and TRBJ2-5, with D tentatively TRBD2 (5 bases). Sequencing was carried out using sorted CD4+, CD8+, or CD8+CD57+ T cells (not recorded which) from PBMCs. The receptor's source is a human donor in good health, serving as a control. The CDR3: CASSPVAAEETQYF. Written as DNA, the CDR3 is TGTGCCAGCAGCCCCGTAGCAGCGGAAGAGACCCAGTACTTC. The full variable domain, its missing parts supplied by reference TRBV14 and TRBJ2-5, is EAGVTQFPSHSVIEKGQTVTLRCDPISGHDNLYWYRRVMGKEIKFLLHFVKESKQDESGMPNNRFLAERTGGTYSTLKVQPAELEDSGVYFCASSPVAAEETQYFGPGTRLLVL.